This T cell receptor beta chain originates from a study of blood T cell repertoires in COVID-19. Clinical history as reported by participants underpinned cohort assignment. Exposed enrollees had met someone with a PCR-confirmed or clinician-diagnosed COVID-19 case at some point within the 2 weeks before study entry. CDR1 and CDR2 (germline): MNHNY, SVGAGI (reference sequence). The CDR3 is 17 amino acids. The trim removed 5 bases at V and 5 bases at J, leaving 7 bases unmatched. Clones were sequenced by immunoSEQ multiplex PCR, and TCRdb holds only the in-frame ones, with some missing. This sample yields around 270,000 clones, of which roughly 88% are seen a single time; around 3% belongs to the top ten.

The sequence was collected from a woman between 35 and 50 years old who had been exposed to COVID-19. The chain has TRBV6-6 and TRBJ2-1, with 15 bases matching TRBD2. Sequencing was carried out using PBMCs or T cells enriched from blood (not recorded which). CDR3 sequence: CASSRTSGGANHNEQFF. The CDR3 DNA is TGTGCCAGCAGTCGGACTAGCGGGGGGGCCAACCACAATGAGCAGTTCTTC.